A single sample gave rise to the 15 T cell receptor beta chains below, sequenced in a study of T cell changes during pregnancy in multiple sclerosis (dated by TCRdb to about 2019). Library preparation was by the immunoSEQ multiplex PCR assay. Entries here come from immuneACCESS through TCRdb and include only in-frame sequences with V and J called. Some clones fail to appear in such tables; in the studies checked, an unresolved V gene covers under half of the shortfall, and the cause of the remainder is unknown. The sample table shows about 33,000 clones, and about nine tenths are seen once. Of the sample, 0.44% falls within the top ten clones. Sequenced material: CD4+ T cells from peripheral blood mononuclear cells, taken in the second trimester of pregnancy. These receptors all stem from a female donor in good health, enrolled as a control in a pregnancy study.

This chain uses TRBV19 with TRBJ1-6; 8 bases fit TRBD1. The germline gives CDR1 LNHDA, CDR2 SQIVND (reference sequence). The CDR3 has 15 amino acids. Trimming took 5 bases from V and 7 from J; bases not matched to a gene: 7. CDR3 amino acids: CASSGRDRRNSPLHF. CDR3 in DNA: TGTGCCAGTAGTGGGCGGGACAGGAGGAATTCACCCCTCCACTTT.

The sample holds one count of this clone. In DNA, the CDR3 is TGTGCCAGTTGTAGACAGGCTATCTACGAGCAGTACTTC. Translating it yields CASCRQAIYEQYF. This chain links TRBV6-1 with TRBJ2-7; maybe TRBD1 (6 bases). The germline gives CDR1 MNHNS, CDR2 SASEGT. This CDR3 comprises 13 residues. With 9 bases removed from V and 3 bases from J, the gap between germline ends came to 15 bases.

The J gene is TRBJ1-2, the V gene TRBV27, with a weak D call TRBD1 (5 bases). In germline, CDR1 is MNHEY, CDR2 SMNVEV (reference sequence). The V and J ends lost 3 bases and 7 bases respectively, with 9 bases between them. The CDR3 runs to 12 residues. The DNA of the CDR3 is TGTGCCAGCAGTTTTCGGGGGGGTGGCTACACCTTC. Translating gives CASSFRGGGYTF.

The chain combines TRBV12-5 with TRBJ2-7, with TRBD2 as a possible D gene (6 bases). The CDR3 length is 14 residues. The V end was cut by 0 bases, the J end by 6 bases, with 12 bases between. The germline V gene encodes CDR1 LGHNT and CDR2 FRNRAP. The CDR3 DNA follows: TGTGCTAGTGGTTTGGTACACCGGGGAGGCGAGCAGTACTTC. Its protein product is CASGLVHRGGEQYF.

The chain carries TRBV5-6 and TRBJ2-7; D may be TRBD1 (6 bases). Germline V CDR1 and CDR2: SGHDT, YYEEEE. CDR3 length: 13 residues. Trimming shortened V by 4 bases and J by 3 bases, and 11 bases separated the two germline ends. The CDR3 loop is CASSETGFYEQYF. DNA of the CDR3: TGTGCCAGCAGCGAGACAGGATTCTACGAGCAGTACTTC.

The chain employs TRBV29-1 and TRBJ1-2; 7 nucleotides align to TRBD1. Trimming removed 6 bases from V and 8 bases from J; junction bases left unmatched: 9. The germline V gene encodes CDR1 SQVTM and CDR2 ANQGSEA. The CDR3 sequence is 12 residues long. The CDR3 spells CSVHDRVYGYTF. DNA for the CDR3: TGCAGCGTACACGACAGGGTATACGGCTACACCTTC.

This clone was found once. For the CDR3, the DNA is TGCGCCAGTTCCCTGACTAGCGGGGCGCGTGAGCAGTTCTTC. Translated, it gives CASSLTSGAREQFF. The chain combines TRBV10-2 with TRBJ2-1; 11 bases map to TRBD2. The germline V gene encodes CDR1 WSHSY and CDR2 SAAADI. The junction had 10 bases not matched to a gene; V was cut back by 9 bases and J by 9 bases. This CDR3 is built from 14 residues.

The rearrangement uses TRBV7-7 and TRBJ2-7; D possibly corresponds to TRBD2 (5 bases). The length of the CDR3 is 14 residues. Germline CDR1 is SSHAT and CDR2 is FNYEAQ (reference sequence). V dropped 5 bases and J dropped 2 bases, with 13 bases sitting between them. The CDR3 region has the DNA TGTGCCAGCAGCCCCCATTTCGGGGCCTACGAGCAGTACTTC. Translated: CASSPHFGAYEQYF.

The chain has TRBV10-1 and TRBJ2-7, with TRBD2 as a possible D gene (5 bases). V was pared by 3 bases and J by 3 bases, with 12 bases between. Germline CDR1 and CDR2: WNHNN and SYGVQD (reference sequence). This CDR3 is built from 14 residues. In nucleotides, the CDR3 is TGCGCCAGCAGTGAACGGGCGGACTTCTACGAGCAGTACTTC. It specifies CASSERADFYEQYF.

J is TRBJ2-7 and V is TRBV5-1; 7 bases map to TRBD2. Looked up from germline, CDR1 is SGHRS and CDR2 is YFSETQ. The CDR3 runs 16 residues. V was pared by 1 base and J by 6 bases, with 13 bases of the junction left unmatched. CDR3 loop: CASSLTWAGENGEQYF. The CDR3, as DNA: TGCGCCAGCAGCTTGACTTGGGCGGGAGAAAACGGCGAGCAGTACTTC.

The chain employs TRBV19 and TRBJ1-5; D call uncertain. CDR1 is LNHDA, CDR2 SQIVND, per germline (reference sequence). This CDR3 is built from 12 residues. Trimming took off 6 bases at V and 7 bases at J, with 10 bases between the two ends. As DNA, the CDR3 is TGTGCCAGTAGATTGTCTGGCCAGCCCCAGCATTTT. Translating gives CASRLSGQPQHF.

The V and J genes are TRBV7-9 and TRBJ1-1, with 9 bases that match TRBD1. V lost 5 bases and J lost 5; bases outside the gene matches: 6. CDR1 is SEHNR, CDR2 FQNEAQ, per germline (reference sequence). The CDR3 sequence is 14 residues long. This CDR3 is CASSIETGGTEAFF. The CDR3 nucleotides are TGTGCCAGCAGCATAGAGACAGGGGGAACTGAAGCTTTCTTT.

This clone was seen once. J is TRBJ1-2 and V is TRBV27; D is undetermined. The CDR3 spans 14 residues. From germline, CDR1 is MNHEY and CDR2 SMNVEV (reference sequence). The ends were cut back, 5 bases at V and 8 bases at J, with 18 bases in the middle. The CDR3, as DNA: TGTGCCAGCAGTCCCCGACCCGAATGGGAGGGCTACACCTTC. Its translation is CASSPRPEWEGYTF.

This sequence joins TRBV7-2 and TRBJ2-7, with D perhaps TRBD1 (6 bases). The CDR3 totals 14 residues. The V gene lost 2 bases and the J gene lost 2 bases, with 10 bases spanning the gap. CDR1 and CDR2 (germline): SGHTA, FQGNSA. The CDR3 DNA is TGTGCCAGCAGCTTAACCAGGGGTCCCTACGAGCAGTACTTC. Its protein product is CASSLTRGPYEQYF.

The V and J genes are TRBV18 and TRBJ2-1, with 10 bases lining up with TRBD2. The germline gives CDR1 KGHSH, CDR2 LQKENI. J lost 6 bases, V lost 6 bases, and 8 bases had no gene match. This CDR3 region has 15 residues. The CDR3 sequence is CASSRGLAAGNEQFF. For the CDR3, the DNA is TGTGCCAGCTCCCGAGGACTAGCGGCTGGCAATGAGCAGTTCTTC.